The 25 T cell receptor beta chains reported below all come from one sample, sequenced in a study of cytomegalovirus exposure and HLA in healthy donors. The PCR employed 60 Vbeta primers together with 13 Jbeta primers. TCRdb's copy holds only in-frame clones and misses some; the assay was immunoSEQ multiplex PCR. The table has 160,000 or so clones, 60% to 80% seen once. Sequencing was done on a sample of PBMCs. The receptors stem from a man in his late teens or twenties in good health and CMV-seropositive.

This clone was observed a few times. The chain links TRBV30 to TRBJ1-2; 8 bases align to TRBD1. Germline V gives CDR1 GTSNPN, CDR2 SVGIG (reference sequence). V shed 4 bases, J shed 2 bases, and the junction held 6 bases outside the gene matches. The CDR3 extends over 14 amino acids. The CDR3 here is CAWTRTGQNYGYTF. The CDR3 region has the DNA TGTGCCTGGACCCGGACAGGGCAAAACTATGGCTACACCTTC.

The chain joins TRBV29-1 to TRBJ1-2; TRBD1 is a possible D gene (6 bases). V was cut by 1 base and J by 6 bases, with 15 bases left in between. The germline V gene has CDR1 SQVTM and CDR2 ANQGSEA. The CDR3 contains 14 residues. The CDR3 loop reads CSVEGGGGWDGYTF. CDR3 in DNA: TGCAGCGTTGAAGGGGGGGGCGGTTGGGATGGCTACACCTTC.

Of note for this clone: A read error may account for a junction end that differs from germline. The CDR3: CSVEERGYTGELFF. CDR3 in DNA: TGCAGCGTCGAAGAACGGGGTTACACCGGGGAGCTGTTTTTT. V and J are TRBV29-1 and TRBJ2-2, with D possibly TRBD2 on 5 matching bases. The germline V gene has CDR1 SQVTM and CDR2 ANQGSEA. The CDR3 has 14 amino acids.

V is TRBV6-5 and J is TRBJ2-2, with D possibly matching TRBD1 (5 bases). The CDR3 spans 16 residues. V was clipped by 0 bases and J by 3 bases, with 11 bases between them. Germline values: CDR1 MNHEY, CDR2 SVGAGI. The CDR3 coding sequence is TGTGCCAGCAGTTACTCGAACAGGTTTTACACCGGGGAGCTGTTTTTT. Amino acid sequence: CASSYSNRFYTGELFF.

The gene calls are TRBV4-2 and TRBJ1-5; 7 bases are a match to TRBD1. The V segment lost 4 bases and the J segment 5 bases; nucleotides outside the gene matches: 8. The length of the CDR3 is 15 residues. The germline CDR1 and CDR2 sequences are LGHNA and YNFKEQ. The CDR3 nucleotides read TGTGCCAGCAGCCCTATGACAGGGACTGATCAGCCCCAGCATTTT. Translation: CASSPMTGTDQPQHF.

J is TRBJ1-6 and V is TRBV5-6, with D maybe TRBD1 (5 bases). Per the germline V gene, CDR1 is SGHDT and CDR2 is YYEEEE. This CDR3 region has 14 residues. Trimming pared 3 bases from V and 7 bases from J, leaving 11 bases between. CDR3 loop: CASSSTVGNSPLHF. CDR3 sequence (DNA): TGTGCCAGCAGCTCGACAGTTGGGAATTCACCCCTCCACTTT.

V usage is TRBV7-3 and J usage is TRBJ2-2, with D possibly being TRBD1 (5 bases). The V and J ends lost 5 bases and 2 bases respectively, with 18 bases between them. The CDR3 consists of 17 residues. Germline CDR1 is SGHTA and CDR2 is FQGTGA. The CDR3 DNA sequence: TGTGCCAGCAGCAAGACGACAGACCTGACCAACACCGGGGAGCTGTTTTTT. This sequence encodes CASSKTTDLTNTGELFF. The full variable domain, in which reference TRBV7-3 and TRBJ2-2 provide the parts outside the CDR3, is GAGVSQTPSNKVTEKGKYVELRCDPISGHTALYWYRQSLGQGPEFLIYFQGTGAADDSGLPNDRFFAVRPEGSVSTLKIQRTERGDSAVYLCASSKTTDLTNTGELFFGEGSRLTVL.

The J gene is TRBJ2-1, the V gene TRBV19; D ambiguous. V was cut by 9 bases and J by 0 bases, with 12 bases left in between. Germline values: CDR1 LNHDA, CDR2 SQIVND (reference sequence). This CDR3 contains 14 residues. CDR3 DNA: TGTGCCAGCTCAGACACCTACTCCTACAATGAGCAGTTCTTC. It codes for CASSDTYSYNEQFF.

Here the CDR3 reads CATTDRGKTEAFF. The CDR3 region has the DNA TGTGCCACCACGGACAGGGGGAAGACTGAAGCTTTCTTT. The V gene is TRBV6-1, the J gene TRBJ1-1; 10 nucleotides align to TRBD1. CDR1 and CDR2 (germline): MNHNS, SASEGT. J lost 5 bases, V lost 10 bases, and 7 bases had no gene match. CDR3 size: 13 residues.

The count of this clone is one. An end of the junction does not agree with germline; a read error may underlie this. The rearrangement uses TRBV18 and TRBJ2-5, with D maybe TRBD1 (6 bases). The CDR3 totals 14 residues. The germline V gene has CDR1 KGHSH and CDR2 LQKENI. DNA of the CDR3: TGTGCCAGCTCCCCACACAGGGTCGCGGAGACCCAGTACTTC. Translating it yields CASSPHRVAETQYF.

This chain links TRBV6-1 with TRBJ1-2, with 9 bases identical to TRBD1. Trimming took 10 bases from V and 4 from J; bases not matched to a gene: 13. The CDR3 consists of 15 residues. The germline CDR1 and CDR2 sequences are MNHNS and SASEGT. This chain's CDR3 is CATWDRDSIRYGYTF. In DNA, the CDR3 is TGTGCCACCTGGGACAGGGACTCGATCCGCTATGGCTACACCTTC.

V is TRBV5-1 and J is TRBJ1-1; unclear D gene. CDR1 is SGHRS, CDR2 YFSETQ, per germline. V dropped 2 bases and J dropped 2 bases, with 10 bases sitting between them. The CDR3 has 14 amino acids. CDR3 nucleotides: TGCGCCAGCAGCTTATCAGGTAGAAACACTGAAGCTTTCTTT. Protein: CASSLSGRNTEAFF.

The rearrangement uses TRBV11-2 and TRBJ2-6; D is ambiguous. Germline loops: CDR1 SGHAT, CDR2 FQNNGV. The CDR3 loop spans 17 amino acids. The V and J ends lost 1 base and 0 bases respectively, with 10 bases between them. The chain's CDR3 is CASSLVTGPSGANVLTF. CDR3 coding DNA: TGTGCCAGCAGCTTAGTGACGGGTCCCTCTGGGGCCAACGTCCTGACTTTC.

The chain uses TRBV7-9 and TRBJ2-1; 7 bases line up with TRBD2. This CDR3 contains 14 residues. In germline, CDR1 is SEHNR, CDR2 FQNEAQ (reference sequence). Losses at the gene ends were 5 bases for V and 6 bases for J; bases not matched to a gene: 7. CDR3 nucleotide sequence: TGTGCCAGCAGCACAGCGGGAAAGGGCAATGAGCAGTTCTTC. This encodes CASSTAGKGNEQFF. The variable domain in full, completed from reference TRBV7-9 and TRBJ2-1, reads DTGVSQNPRHKITKRGQNVTFRCDPISEHNRLYWYRQTLGQGPEFLTYFQNEAQLEKSRLLSDRFSAERPKGSFSTLEIQRTEQGDSAMYLCASSTAGKGNEQFFGPGTRLTVL.

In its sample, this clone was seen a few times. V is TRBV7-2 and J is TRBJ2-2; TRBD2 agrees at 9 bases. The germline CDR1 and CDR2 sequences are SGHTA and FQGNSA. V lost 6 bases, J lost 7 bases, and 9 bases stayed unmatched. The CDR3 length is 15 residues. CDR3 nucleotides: TGTGCCAGCAGACCTAGCGGGGCTCAGGGCGGGGAGCTGTTTTTT. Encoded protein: CASRPSGAQGGELFF.

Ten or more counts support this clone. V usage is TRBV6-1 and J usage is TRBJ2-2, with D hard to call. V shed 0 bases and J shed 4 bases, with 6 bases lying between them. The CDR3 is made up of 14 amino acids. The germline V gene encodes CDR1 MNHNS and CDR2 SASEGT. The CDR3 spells CASSEAQSTGELFF. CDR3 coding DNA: TGTGCCAGCAGTGAAGCACAGTCCACCGGGGAGCTGTTTTTT.

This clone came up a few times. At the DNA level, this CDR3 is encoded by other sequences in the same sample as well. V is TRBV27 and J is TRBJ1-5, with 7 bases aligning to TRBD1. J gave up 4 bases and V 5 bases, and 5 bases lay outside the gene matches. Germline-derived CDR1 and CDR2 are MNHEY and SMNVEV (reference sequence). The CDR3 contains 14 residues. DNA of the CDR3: TGTGCCAGCAGTGACAGGGTTAAGAATCAGCCCCAGCATTTT. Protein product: CASSDRVKNQPQHF.

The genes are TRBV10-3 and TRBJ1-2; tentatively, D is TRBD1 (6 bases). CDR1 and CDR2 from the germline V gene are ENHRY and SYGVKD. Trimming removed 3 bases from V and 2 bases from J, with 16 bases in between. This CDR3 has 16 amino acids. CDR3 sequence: CAISDARGQNNYGYTF. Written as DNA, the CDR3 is TGTGCCATCAGTGACGCCCGTGGACAGAACAACTATGGCTACACCTTC.

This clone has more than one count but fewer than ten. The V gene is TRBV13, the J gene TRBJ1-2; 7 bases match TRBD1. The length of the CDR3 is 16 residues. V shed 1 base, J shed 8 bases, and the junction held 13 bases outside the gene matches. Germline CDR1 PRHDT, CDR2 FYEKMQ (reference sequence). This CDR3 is CASSLERGRLGRGYTF. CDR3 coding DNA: TGTGCCAGCAGCTTAGAGAGGGGGCGGCTTGGGCGGGGCTACACCTTC.

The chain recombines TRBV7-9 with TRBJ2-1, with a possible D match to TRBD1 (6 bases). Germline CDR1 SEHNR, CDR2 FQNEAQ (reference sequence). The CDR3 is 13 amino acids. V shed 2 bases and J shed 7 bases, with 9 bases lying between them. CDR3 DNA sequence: TGTGCCAGCAGCTTACAGGGGCGAAATGAGCAGTTCTTC. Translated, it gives CASSLQGRNEQFF.

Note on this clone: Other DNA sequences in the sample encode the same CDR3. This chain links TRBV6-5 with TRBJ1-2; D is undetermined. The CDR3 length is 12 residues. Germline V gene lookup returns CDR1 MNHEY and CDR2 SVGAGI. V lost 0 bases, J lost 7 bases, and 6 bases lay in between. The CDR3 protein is CASSYSSGGYTF. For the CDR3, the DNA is TGTGCCAGCAGTTACTCTTCGGGTGGCTACACCTTC.

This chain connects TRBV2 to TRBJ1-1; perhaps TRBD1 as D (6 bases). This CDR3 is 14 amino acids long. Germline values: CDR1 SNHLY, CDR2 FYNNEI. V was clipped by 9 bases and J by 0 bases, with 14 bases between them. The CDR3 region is CASTHRAMNTEAFF. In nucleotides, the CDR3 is TGTGCCAGTACTCACAGGGCCATGAACACTGAAGCTTTCTTT.

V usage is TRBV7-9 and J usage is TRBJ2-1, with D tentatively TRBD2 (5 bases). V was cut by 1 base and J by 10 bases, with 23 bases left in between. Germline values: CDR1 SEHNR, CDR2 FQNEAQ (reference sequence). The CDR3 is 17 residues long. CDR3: CASSLEEASPGGREQFF. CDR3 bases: TGTGCCAGCAGCTTAGAGGAGGCTAGCCCCGGTGGCCGCGAGCAGTTCTTC.

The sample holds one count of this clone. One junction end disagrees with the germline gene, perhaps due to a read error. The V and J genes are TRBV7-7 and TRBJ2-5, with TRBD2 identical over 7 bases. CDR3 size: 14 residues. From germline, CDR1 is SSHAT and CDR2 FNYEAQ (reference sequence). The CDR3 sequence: CASSPDGGSETQYF. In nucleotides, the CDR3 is TGTGCTAGCAGCCCCGACGGGGGGTCGGAGACCCAGTACTTC.

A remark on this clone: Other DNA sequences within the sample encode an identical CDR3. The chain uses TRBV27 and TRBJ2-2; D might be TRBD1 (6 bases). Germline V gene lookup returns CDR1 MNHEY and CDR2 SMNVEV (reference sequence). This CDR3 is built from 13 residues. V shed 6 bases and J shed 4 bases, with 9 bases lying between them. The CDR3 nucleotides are TGTGCCAGCAGCCCACAGGGCACCGGGGAGCTGTTTTTT. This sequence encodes CASSPQGTGELFF.